Included here is one T cell receptor (beta chain) sequence, with context. Its antigen is not known. This sample is part of a study of CD8 T cells in ankylosing spondylitis. V dropped 5 bases and J dropped 5 bases, with 20 bases sitting between them. CDR1 and CDR2 (germline): MDHEN, SYDVKM. The length of the CDR3 is 16 residues. Each TCR beta library was made by quantitative 5'-RACE that incorporated molecular barcodes. TCRdb recomputed calls from the 5' RACE reads with MiXCR, one row per CDR3 protein. Here the sample spans more than 650,000 distinct CDR3 sequences, about 10% being singletons. Study-level points and caveats: As for the disease-linked clones, they showed a CD8+ phenotype and occurred at relatively low frequencies in peripheral blood. Seemingly characteristic of ankylosing spondylitis blood was a TCR beta motif consisting of about 8 highly homologous variants. Prior work had noted some motif variants in reactive arthritis blood and synovial fluid. According to the report, clones linked to the disease were significantly enriched in matched synovial fluid samples taken from ankylosing spondylitis patients.

The sample was blood, either unsorted or a sorted T cell fraction (not recorded which). The chain recombines TRBV28 with TRBJ2-3; weak D call: TRBD1 (7 bases). This TCR derives from a male donor with ankylosing spondylitis. The CDR3 bases are TGTGCCAGCAGTCCAACGGAGGCAGGGGGGAGAGATACGCAGTATTTT. This sequence encodes CASSPTEAGGRDTQYF. Filled out from reference TRBV28 and TRBJ2-3, the complete variable domain reads DVKVTQSSRYLVKRTGEKVFLECVQDMDHENMFWYRQDPGLGLRLIYFSYDVKMKEKGDIPEGYSVSREKKERFSLILESASTNQTSMYLCASSPTEAGGRDTQYFGPGTRLTVL.